This passage covers 9 T cell receptor beta chains from one sample sequenced in a study of CD8+ T cells in alopecia areata. Treatment specified: oral pan-JAK inhibitor, 5-10 mg twice daily. Sequencing relied on a cDNA template that was reverse transcribed from extracted RNA. Libraries were prepared by immunoSEQ multiplex PCR; TCRdb keeps only in-frame clonotypes and omits some of them. This table has 250,000 to 350,000 clones, around three fifths appearing once. Source: CD4+ T cells sorted from blood, taken at week 52, from a patient treated with tofacitinib. The source is a human donor with alopecia areata.

The CDR3 region has the DNA TGTGCCTGGAGTGTACACTCCGGCCCCACCGCCAACGTCCTGACTTTC. This encodes CAWSVHSGPTANVLTF. The chain joins TRBV30 to TRBJ2-6; D call uncertain. V was trimmed by 0 bases and J by 7 bases, leaving 16 bases between them. The CDR3 loop spans 16 amino acids. Germline V gene sequence: CDR1 GTSNPN, CDR2 SVGIG (reference sequence).

V usage is TRBV7-2 and J usage is TRBJ2-1; perhaps TRBD2 as D (5 bases). There are 14 residues in the CDR3. Germline assignment: CDR1 SGHTA and CDR2 FQGNSA. Trimming took off 3 bases at V and 7 bases at J, with 13 bases between the two ends. The CDR3 region is CASSFRTGENEQFF. The CDR3 DNA is TGTGCCAGCAGCTTCCGAACTGGGGAGAATGAGCAGTTCTTC.

The chain uses TRBV7-9 and TRBJ2-7, with 10 bases identical to TRBD1. Germline loops: CDR1 SEHNR, CDR2 FQNEAQ (reference sequence). V shed 5 bases and J 6 bases; nucleotides not matched to a gene: 4. This CDR3 spans 13 amino acids. The CDR3 sequence: CASSGTGVGEQYF. The CDR3 nucleotides are TGTGCCAGCAGCGGGACAGGGGTCGGCGAGCAGTACTTC. The full variable domain, rest sourced from reference TRBV7-9 and TRBJ2-7, is DTGVSQNPRHKITKRGQNVTFRCDPISEHNRLYWYRQTLGQGPEFLTYFQNEAQLEKSRLLSDRFSAERPKGSFSTLEIQRTEQGDSAMYLCASSGTGVGEQYFGPGTRLTVT.

The rearrangement uses TRBV30 and TRBJ2-2; 8 nucleotides align to TRBD1. The germline CDR1 and CDR2 sequences are GTSNPN and SVGIG (reference sequence). Germline trimming cut 4 bases from V and 6 bases from J; bases unmatched to any gene: 4. This CDR3 contains 13 residues. The CDR3 DNA reads as TGTGCCTGGAATAGACAGGGGCCCGGGGAGCTGTTTTTT. Translating gives CAWNRQGPGELFF.

There are a few counts of this clone. CDR3 bases: TGCAGCGTCGAGGGGGCCGCCAAGGTCGGCTACACCTTC. This encodes CSVEGAAKVGYTF. This chain joins TRBV29-1 and TRBJ1-2, with TRBD1 identical over 7 bases. The CDR3 runs 13 residues. J was trimmed by 8 bases and V by 6 bases; bases with no gene match: 12. Germline lookup yields CDR1 SQVTM and CDR2 ANQGSEA.

J is TRBJ1-2 and V is TRBV4-3; D gene ambiguous. Per the germline V gene, CDR1 is LGHNA and CDR2 is YSLEER. The CDR3 is 14 residues long. V lost 1 base and J lost 3, with 9 bases in between. In DNA, the CDR3 is TGCGCCAGCAGCCAAGGACAAGGATACTATGGCTACACCTTC. This codes for CASSQGQGYYGYTF.

The gene calls are TRBV30 and TRBJ1-1, with D hard to call. This CDR3 spans 12 amino acids. Trimming left V 3 bases short and J 1 base short, with 6 bases between. CDR1 and CDR2 from the germline V gene are GTSNPN and SVGIG (reference sequence). The chain's CDR3 is CAWRLGNTEAFF. As DNA, the CDR3 is TGTGCCTGGAGATTAGGGAACACTGAAGCTTTCTTT.

V gene TRBV13 combines with J gene TRBJ2-7, with unresolved D. CDR1 and CDR2 from the germline V gene are PRHDT and FYEKMQ (reference sequence). The CDR3 runs to 12 residues. V shed 4 bases and J shed 6 bases, with 10 bases lying between them. The CDR3 nucleotides read TGTGCCAGCAGCTCAAGCCTGGGCGAGCAGTACTTC. It codes for CASSSSLGEQYF.

V and J are TRBV15 and TRBJ1-1, with 7 bases matching TRBD1. The CDR3 runs to 15 residues. V dropped 0 bases and J dropped 2; count of bases not matched to a gene: 3. Germline CDR1 is LNHNV and CDR2 is YYDKDF (reference sequence). The CDR3: CATSREGDRNTEAFF. The DNA for the CDR3 is TGTGCCACCAGCAGAGAGGGGGACAGAAACACTGAAGCTTTCTTT.